This T cell receptor beta chain was retrieved from a study of cytomegalovirus exposure and HLA in healthy donors. Findings of the study overall: Three CMV-associated chains were confirmed in vitro to be specific for CMV antigens.

On this clone itself: As yet, its antigen is unknown.

The assay was immunoSEQ multiplex PCR, and TCRdb's table has in-frame clones only and misses some. The sample yields some 170,000 clones, about 89% seen once. The germline V gene encodes CDR1 SGHTS and CDR2 YDEGEE. This CDR3 contains 11 residues. V lost 4 bases to trimming and J lost 13 bases, with 12 bases between them. The chain joins TRBV5-8 to TRBJ2-1; the D gene is possibly TRBD1 (5 bases). The clonotype was recovered from a man aged 18-30 years in good health and CMV-seropositive. Sequencing input: PBMCs. The CDR3 here is CASSLGHIQFF. CDR3 DNA: TGTGCCAGCAGCCTCGGACATATCCAGTTCTTC.